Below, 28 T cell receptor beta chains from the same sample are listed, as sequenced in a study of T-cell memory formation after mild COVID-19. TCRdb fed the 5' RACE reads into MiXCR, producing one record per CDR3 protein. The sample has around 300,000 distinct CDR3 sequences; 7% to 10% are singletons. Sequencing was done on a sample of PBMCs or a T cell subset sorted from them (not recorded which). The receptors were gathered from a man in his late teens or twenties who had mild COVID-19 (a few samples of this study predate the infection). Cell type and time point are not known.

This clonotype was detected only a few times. The CDR3 here is CASSVDGPYGYTF. CDR3 coding DNA: TGTGCCAGCAGTGTCGACGGGCCCTATGGCTACACCTTC. The rearrangement uses TRBV25-1 and TRBJ1-2; D gene unclear. This CDR3 comprises 13 residues. Looked up from germline, CDR1 is MGHDK and CDR2 is SYGVNS. The V end was cut by 4 bases, the J end by 4 bases, with 10 bases between.

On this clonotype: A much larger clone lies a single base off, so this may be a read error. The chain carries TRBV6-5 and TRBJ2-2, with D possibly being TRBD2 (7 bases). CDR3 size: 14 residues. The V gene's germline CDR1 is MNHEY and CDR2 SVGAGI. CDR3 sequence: CASSFTGGTGELYF. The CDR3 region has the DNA TGTGCCAGCAGTTTCACGGGGGGCACCGGGGAGCTGTATTTT.

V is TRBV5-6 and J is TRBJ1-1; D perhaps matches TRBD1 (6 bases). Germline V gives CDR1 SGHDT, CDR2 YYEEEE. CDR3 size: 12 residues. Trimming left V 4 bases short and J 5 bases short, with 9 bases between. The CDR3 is CASSDTGTEAFF. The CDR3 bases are TGTGCCAGCAGCGACACAGGGACTGAAGCTTTCTTT.

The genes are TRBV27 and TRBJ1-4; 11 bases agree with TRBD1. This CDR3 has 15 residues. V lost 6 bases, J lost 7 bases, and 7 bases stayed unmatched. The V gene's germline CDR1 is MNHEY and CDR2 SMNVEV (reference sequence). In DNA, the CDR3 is TGTGCCAGCAGACAACACGGGACAGGGGGTGAAAAACTGTTTTTT. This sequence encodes CASRQHGTGGEKLFF.

CDR3 nucleotide sequence: TGTGCCAGCAGTTCTCGACGGAACAATGAGCAGTTCTTC. The encoded protein is CASSSRRNNEQFF. The V and J genes are TRBV12-3 or TRBV12-4 and TRBJ2-1; no reliable D call. This CDR3 has 13 amino acids. The ends were cut back, 4 bases at V and 5 bases at J, with 9 bases in the middle.

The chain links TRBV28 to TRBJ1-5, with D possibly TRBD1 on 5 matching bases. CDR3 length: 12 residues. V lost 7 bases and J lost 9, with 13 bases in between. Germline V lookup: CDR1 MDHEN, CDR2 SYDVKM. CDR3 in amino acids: CASTSGGLPQHF. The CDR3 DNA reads TGTGCCAGCACCTCGGGGGGGTTGCCCCAGCATTTT.

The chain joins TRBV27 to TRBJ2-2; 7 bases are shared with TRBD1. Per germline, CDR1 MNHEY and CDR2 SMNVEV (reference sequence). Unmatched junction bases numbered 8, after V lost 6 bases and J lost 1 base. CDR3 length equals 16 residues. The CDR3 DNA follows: TGTGCCAGCAGCCCCGCCCGACAGGGGAACACCGGGGAGCTGTTTTTT. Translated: CASSPARQGNTGELFF.

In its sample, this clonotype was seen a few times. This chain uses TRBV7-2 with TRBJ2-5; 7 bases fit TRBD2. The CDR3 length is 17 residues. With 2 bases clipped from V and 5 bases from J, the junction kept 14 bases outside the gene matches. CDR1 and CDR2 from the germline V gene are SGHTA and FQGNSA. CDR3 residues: CASSLFPPRAGTETQYF. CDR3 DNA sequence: TGTGCCAGCAGCTTATTCCCCCCCAGAGCGGGGACTGAGACCCAGTACTTC.

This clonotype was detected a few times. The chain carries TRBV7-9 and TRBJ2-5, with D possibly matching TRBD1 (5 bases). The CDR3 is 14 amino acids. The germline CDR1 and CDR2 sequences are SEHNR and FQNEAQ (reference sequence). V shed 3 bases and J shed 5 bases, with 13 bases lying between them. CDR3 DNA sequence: TGTGCCAGCAGCTTCCAGGGATTGCTGGAGACCCAGTACTTC. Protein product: CASSFQGLLETQYF. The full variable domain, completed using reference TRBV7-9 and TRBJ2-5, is DTGVSQNPRHKITKRGQNVTFRCDPISEHNRLYWYRQTLGQGPEFLTYFQNEAQLEKSRLLSDRFSAERPKGSFSTLEIQRTEQGDSAMYLCASSFQGLLETQYFGPGTRLLVL.

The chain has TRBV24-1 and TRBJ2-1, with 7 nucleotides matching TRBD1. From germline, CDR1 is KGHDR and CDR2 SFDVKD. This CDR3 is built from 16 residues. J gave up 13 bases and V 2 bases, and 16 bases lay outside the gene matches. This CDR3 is CATSDSTGLGSLVQFF. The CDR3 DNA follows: TGTGCCACCAGTGATTCGACAGGGCTAGGCTCTTTGGTTCAGTTCTTC.

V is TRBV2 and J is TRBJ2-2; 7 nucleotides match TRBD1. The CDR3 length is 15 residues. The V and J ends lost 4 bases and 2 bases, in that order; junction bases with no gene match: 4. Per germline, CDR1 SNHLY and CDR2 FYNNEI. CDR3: CASSAQGINTGELFF. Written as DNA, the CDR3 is TGTGCCAGCAGTGCACAGGGGATTAACACCGGGGAGCTGTTTTTT.

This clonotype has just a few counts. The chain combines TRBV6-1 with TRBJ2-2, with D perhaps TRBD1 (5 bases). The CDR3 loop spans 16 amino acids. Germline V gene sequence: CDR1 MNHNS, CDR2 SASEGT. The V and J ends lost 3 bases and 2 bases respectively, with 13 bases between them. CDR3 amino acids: CASSDVRAPNTGELFF. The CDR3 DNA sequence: TGTGCCAGCAGTGATGTCAGGGCCCCTAACACCGGGGAGCTGTTTTTT.

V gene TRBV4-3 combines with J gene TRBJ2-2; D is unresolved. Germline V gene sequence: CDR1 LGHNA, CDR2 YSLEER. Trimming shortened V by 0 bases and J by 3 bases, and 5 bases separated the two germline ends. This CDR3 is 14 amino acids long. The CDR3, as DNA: TGCGCCAGCAGCCAAGACCCAGACACCGGGGAGCTGTTTTTT. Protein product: CASSQDPDTGELFF.

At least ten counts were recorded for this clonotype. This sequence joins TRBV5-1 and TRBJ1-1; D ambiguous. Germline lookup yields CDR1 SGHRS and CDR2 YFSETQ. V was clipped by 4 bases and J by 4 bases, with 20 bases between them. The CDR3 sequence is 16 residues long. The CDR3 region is CASSRASGGFATEAFF. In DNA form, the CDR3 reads TGCGCCAGCAGCCGAGCCTCTGGTGGTTTTGCCACTGAAGCTTTCTTT.

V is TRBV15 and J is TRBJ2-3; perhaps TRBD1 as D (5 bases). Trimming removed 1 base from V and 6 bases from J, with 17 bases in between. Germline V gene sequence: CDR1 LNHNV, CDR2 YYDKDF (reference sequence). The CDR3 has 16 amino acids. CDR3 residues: CATSRALGQSTDTQYF. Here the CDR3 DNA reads TGTGCCACCAGCAGAGCCCTGGGGCAGAGTACGGATACGCAGTATTTT.

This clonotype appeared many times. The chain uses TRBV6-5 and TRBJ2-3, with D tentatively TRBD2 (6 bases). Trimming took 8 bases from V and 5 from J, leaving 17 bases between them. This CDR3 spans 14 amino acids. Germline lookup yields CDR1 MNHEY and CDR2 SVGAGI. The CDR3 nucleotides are TGTGCCAGCCGAAACCATCTTAGCGGAGATACGCAGTATTTT. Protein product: CASRNHLSGDTQYF.

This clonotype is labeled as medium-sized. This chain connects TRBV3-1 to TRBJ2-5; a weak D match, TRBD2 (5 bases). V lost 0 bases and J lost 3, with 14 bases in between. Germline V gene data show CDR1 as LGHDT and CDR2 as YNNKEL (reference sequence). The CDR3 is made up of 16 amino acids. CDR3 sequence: CASSQDPRVREETQYF. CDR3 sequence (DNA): TGTGCCAGCAGCCAAGATCCTCGGGTGCGGGAAGAGACCCAGTACTTC.

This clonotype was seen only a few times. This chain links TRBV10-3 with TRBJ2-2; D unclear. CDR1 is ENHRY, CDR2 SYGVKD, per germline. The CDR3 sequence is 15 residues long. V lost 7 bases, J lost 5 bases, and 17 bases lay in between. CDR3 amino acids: CAITPVFPATGELFF. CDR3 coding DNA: TGTGCCATCACCCCGGTTTTCCCGGCTACCGGGGAGCTGTTTTTT.

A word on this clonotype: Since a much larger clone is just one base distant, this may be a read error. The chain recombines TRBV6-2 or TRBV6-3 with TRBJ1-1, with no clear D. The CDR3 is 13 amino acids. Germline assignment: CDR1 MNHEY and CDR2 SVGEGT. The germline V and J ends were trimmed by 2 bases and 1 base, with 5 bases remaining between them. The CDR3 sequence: CASSYEGNTEAFF. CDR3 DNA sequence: TGTGCCAGCAGTTACGAGGGGAACACTGAAGCTTTCTTT.

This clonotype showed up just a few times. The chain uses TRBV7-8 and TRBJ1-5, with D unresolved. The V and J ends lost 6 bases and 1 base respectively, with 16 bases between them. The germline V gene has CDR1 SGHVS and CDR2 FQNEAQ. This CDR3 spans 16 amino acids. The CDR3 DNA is TGTGCCAGCAGTAATAGGGCACTTGACAGCAATCAGCCCCAGCATTTT. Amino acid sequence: CASSNRALDSNQPQHF.

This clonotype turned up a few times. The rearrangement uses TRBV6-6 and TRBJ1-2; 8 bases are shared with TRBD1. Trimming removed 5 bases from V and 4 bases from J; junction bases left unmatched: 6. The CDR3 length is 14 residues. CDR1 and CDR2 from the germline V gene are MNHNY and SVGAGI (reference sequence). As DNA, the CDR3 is TGTGCCAGCAGTCGGACGGACAGGGTCTATGGCTACACCTTC. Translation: CASSRTDRVYGYTF.

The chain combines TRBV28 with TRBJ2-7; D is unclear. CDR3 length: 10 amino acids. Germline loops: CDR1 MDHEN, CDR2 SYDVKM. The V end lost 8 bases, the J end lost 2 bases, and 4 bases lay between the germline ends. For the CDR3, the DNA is TGTGCCAGCCGGGCCTACGAGCAGTACTTC. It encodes CASRAYEQYF.

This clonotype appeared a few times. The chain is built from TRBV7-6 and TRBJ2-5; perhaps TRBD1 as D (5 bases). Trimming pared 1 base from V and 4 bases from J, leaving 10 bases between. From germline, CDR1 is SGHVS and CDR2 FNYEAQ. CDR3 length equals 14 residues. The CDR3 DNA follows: TGTGCCAGCAGCTTAGTTTACAGGACAGAGACCCAGTACTTC. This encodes CASSLVYRTETQYF.

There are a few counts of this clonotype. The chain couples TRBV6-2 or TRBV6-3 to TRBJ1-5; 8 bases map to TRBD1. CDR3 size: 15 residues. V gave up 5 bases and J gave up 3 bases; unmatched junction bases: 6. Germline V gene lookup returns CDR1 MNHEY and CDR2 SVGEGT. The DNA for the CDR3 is TGTGCCAGCAGTCCCAGGGGGCTTACCAATCAGCCCCAGCATTTT. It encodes CASSPRGLTNQPQHF.

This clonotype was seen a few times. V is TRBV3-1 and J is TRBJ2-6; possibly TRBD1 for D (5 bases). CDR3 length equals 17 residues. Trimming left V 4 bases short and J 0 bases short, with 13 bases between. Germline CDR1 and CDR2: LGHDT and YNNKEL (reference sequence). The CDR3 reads CASSPSRVNSGANVLTF. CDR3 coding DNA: TGTGCCAGCAGCCCTTCCAGGGTGAACTCTGGGGCCAACGTCCTGACTTTC.

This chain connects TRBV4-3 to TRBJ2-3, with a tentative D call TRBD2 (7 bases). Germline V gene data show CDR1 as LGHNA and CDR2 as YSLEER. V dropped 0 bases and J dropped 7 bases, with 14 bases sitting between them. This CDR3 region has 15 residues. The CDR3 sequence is CASSQDHGGLYTQYF. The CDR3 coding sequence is TGCGCCAGCAGCCAAGATCACGGGGGGCTGTATACGCAGTATTTT.

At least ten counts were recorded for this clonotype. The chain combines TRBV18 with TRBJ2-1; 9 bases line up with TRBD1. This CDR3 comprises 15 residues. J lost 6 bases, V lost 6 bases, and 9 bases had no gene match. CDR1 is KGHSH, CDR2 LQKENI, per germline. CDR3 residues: CASSWQQGASNEQFF. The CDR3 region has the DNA TGTGCCAGCTCCTGGCAACAGGGGGCCTCCAATGAGCAGTTCTTC.

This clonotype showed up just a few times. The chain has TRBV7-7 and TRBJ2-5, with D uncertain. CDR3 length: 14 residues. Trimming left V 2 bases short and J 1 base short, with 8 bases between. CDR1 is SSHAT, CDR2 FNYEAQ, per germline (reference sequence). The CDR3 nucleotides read TGTGCCAGCAGCTTAAGGGAATTCCAAGAGACCCAGTACTTC. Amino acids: CASSLREFQETQYF.